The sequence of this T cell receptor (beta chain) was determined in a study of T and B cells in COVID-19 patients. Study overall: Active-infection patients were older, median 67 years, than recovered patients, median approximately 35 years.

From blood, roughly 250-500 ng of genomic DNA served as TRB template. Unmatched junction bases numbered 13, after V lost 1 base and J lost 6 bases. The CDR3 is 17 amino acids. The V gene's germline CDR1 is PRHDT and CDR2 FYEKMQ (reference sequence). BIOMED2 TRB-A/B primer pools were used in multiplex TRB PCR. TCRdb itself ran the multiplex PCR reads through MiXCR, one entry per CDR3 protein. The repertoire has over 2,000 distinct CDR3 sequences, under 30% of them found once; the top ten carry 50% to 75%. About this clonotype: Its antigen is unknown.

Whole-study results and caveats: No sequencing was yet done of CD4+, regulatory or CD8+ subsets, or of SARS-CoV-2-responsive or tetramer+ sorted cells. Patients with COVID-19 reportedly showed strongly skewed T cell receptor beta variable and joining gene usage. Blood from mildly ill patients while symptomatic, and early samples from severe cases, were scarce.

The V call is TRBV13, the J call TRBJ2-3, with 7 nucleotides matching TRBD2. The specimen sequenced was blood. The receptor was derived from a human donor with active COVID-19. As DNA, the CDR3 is TGTGCCAGCAGCTTAGTCGATACAGGACTAGAATCCGATACGCAGTATTTT. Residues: CASSLVDTGLESDTQYF. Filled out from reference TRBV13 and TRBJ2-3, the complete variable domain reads AAGVIQSPRHLIKEKRETATLKCYPIPRHDTVYWYQQGPGQDPQFLISFYEKMQSDKGSIPDRFSAQQFSDYHSELNMSSLELGDSALYFCASSLVDTGLESDTQYFGPGTRLTVL.